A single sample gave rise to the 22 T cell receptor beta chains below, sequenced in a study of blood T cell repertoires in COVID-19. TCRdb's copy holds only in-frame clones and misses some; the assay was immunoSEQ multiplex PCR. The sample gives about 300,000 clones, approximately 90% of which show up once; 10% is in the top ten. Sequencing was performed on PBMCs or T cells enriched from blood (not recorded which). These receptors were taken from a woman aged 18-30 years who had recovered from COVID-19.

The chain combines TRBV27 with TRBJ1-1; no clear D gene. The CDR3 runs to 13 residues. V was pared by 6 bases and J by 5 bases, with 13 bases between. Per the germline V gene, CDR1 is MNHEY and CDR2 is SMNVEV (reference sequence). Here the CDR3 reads CASRVYAWTEAFF. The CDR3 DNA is TGTGCCAGCAGGGTTTACGCGTGGACTGAAGCTTTCTTT.

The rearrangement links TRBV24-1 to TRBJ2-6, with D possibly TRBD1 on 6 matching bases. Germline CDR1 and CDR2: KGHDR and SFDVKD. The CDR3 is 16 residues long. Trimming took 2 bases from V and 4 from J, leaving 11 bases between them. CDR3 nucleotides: TGTGCCACCAGTGATTCTACAGGGCGGGGGGCCAACGTCCTGACTTTC. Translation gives CATSDSTGRGANVLTF.

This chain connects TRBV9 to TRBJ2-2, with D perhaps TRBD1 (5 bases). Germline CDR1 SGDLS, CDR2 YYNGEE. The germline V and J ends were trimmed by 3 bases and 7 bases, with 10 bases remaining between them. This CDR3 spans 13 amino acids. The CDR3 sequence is CASSGTPGGELFF. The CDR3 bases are TGTGCCAGCAGCGGGACACCCGGCGGGGAGCTGTTTTTT.

The CDR3 protein is CATMRDELYEQYF. The CDR3 DNA sequence: TGTGCCACCATGCGGGACGAACTATACGAGCAGTACTTC. This rearrangement joins TRBV10-3 to TRBJ2-7; the D gene is possibly TRBD2 (6 bases). CDR3 size: 13 residues. V gave up 10 bases and J gave up 4 bases, with 17 bases separating them. The germline gives CDR1 ENHRY, CDR2 SYGVKD.

The CDR3, as DNA: TGTGCCAGCAGCCCGCGGGACGTTAGCTCCTACGAGCAGTACTTC. Translation gives CASSPRDVSSYEQYF. The rearrangement links TRBV9 to TRBJ2-7, with D perhaps TRBD2 (6 bases). The germline V gene encodes CDR1 SGDLS and CDR2 YYNGEE. CDR3 length equals 15 residues. Trimming left V 4 bases short and J 0 bases short, with 14 bases between. The whole variable domain, filled in from reference TRBV9 and TRBJ2-7, reads DSGVTQTPKHLITATGQRVTLRCSPRSGDLSVYWYQQSLDQGLQFLIQYYNGEERAKGNILERFSAQQFPDLHSELNLSSLELGDSALYFCASSPRDVSSYEQYFGPGTRLTVT.

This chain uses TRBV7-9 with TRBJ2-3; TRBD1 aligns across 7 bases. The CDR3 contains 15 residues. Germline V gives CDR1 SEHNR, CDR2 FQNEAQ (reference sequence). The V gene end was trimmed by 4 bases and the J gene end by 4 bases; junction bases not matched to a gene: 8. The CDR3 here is CASSSRQGWSDTQYF. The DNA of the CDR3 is TGTGCCAGCAGCTCACGACAGGGTTGGTCAGATACGCAGTATTTT.

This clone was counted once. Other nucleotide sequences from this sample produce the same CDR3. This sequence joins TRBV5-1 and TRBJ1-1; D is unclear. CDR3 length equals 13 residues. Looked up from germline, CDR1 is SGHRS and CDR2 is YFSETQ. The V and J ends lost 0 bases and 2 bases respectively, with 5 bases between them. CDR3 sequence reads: CASSLGGNTEAFF. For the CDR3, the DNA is TGCGCCAGCAGCTTGGGCGGTAACACTGAAGCTTTCTTT. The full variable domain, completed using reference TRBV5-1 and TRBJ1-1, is KAGVTQTPRYLIKTRGQQVTLSCSPISGHRSVSWYQQTPGQGLQFLFEYFSETQRNKGNFPGRFSGRQFSNSRSEMNVSTLELGDSALYLCASSLGGNTEAFFGQGTRLTVV.

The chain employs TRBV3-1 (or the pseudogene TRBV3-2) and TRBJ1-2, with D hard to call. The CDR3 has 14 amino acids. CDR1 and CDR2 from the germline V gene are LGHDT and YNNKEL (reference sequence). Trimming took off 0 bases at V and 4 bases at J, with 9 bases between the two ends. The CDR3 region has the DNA TGTGCCAGCAGCCAAGAATCTGGGAGCTATGGCTACACCTTC. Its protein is CASSQESGSYGYTF.

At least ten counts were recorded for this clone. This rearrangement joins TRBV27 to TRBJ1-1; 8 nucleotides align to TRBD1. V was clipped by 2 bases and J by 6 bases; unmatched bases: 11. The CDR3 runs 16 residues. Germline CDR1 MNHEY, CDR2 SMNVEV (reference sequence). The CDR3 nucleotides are TGTGCCAGCAGTTTAGGCAGGGGGCTGAATCTCGCTGAAGCTTTCTTT. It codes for CASSLGRGLNLAEAFF.

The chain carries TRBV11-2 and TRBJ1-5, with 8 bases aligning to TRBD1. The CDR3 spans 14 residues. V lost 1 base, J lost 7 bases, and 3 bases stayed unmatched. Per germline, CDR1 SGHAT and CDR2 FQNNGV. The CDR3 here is CASSLGTGRQPQHF. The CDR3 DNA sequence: TGTGCCAGCAGCTTAGGGACAGGGAGGCAGCCCCAGCATTTT.

Here the CDR3 reads CASSQGPGQGSTEAFF. The CDR3 region has the DNA TGCGCCAGCAGCCAAGGACCGGGACAGGGGAGTACTGAAGCTTTCTTT. The chain uses TRBV4-1 and TRBJ1-1, with 10 positions matching TRBD1. V lost 1 base to trimming and J lost 5 bases; unmatched junction nucleotides: 7. Germline CDR1 and CDR2: MGHRA and YSYEKL. CDR3 length: 16 amino acids.

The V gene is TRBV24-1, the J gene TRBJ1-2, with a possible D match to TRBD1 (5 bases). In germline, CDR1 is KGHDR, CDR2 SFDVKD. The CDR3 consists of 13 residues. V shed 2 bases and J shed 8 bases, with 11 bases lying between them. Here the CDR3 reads CATSDSGFRGYTF. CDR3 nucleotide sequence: TGTGCCACCAGTGATTCAGGGTTTAGGGGCTACACCTTC.

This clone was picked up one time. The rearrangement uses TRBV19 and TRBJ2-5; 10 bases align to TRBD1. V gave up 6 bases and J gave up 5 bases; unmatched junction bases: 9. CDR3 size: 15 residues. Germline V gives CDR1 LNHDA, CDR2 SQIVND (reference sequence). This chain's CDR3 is CASRARTGGRETQYF. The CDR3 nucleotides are TGTGCCAGTAGGGCCCGGACAGGGGGTCGGGAGACCCAGTACTTC. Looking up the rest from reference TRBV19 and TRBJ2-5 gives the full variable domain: DGGITQSPKYLFRKEGQNVTLSCEQNLNHDAMYWYRQDPGQGLRLIYYSQIVNDFQKGDIAEGYSVSREKKESFPLTVTSAQKNPTAFYLCASRARTGGRETQYFGPGTRLLVL.

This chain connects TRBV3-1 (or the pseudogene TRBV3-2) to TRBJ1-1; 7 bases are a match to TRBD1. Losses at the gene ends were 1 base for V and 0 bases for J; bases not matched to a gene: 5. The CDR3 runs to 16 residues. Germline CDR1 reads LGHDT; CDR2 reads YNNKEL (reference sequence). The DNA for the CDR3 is TGTGCCAGCAGCCAAGGAACAGGGGTCATGAACACTGAAGCTTTCTTT. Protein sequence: CASSQGTGVMNTEAFF.

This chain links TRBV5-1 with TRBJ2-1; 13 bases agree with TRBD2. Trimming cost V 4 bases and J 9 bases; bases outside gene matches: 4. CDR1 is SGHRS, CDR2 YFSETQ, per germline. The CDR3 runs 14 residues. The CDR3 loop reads CASSAGLAGSEQFF. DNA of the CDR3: TGCGCCAGCAGCGCGGGACTAGCGGGGAGTGAGCAGTTCTTC. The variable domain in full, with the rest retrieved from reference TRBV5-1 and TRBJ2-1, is KAGVTQTPRYLIKTRGQQVTLSCSPISGHRSVSWYQQTPGQGLQFLFEYFSETQRNKGNFPGRFSGRQFSNSRSEMNVSTLELGDSALYLCASSAGLAGSEQFFGPGTRLTVL.

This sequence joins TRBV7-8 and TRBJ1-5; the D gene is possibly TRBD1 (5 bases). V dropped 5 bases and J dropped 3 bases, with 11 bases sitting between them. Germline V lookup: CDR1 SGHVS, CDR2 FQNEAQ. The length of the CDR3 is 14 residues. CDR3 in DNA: TGTGCCAGCAGCCCTGACAGACTCAATCAGCCCCAGCATTTT. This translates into CASSPDRLNQPQHF.

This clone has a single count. The CDR3 DNA reads as TGTGCCTGGAGGGCCCCACTAGCGGGAGAGAGGAATGAGCAGTTCTTC. Translating it yields CAWRAPLAGERNEQFF. The chain links TRBV30 to TRBJ2-1, with 11 bases lining up with TRBD2. V lost 3 bases and J lost 7; bases outside the gene matches: 11. The CDR3 length is 16 residues. Germline CDR1 GTSNPN, CDR2 SVGIG (reference sequence).

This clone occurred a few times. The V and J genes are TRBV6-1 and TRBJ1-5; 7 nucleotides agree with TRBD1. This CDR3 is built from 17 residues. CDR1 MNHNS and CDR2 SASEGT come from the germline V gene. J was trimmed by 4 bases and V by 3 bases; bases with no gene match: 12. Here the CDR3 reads CASSDTGGRGPNQPQHF. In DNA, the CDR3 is TGTGCCAGCAGTGATACGGGGGGGAGGGGGCCTAATCAGCCCCAGCATTTT.

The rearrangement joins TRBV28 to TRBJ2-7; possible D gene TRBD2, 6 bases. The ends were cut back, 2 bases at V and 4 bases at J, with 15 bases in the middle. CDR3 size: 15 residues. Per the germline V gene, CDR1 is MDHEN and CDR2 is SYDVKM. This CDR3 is CASSLAGGLTYEQYF. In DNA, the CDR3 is TGTGCCAGCAGTTTAGCCGGGGGACTTACATACGAGCAGTACTTC.

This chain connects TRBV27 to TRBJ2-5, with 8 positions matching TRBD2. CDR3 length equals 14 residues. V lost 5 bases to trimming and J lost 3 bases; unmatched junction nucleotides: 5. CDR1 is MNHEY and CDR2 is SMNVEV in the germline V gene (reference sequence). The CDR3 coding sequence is TGTGCCAGCAGTCCCCGAGCGGGAGAAGAGACCCAGTACTTC. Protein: CASSPRAGEETQYF.

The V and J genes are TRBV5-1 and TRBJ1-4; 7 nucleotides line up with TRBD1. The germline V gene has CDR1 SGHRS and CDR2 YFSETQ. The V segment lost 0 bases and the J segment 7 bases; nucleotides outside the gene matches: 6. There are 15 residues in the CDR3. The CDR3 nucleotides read TGCGCCAGCAGCTTGGCGGGGACAGATAGTGAAAAACTGTTTTTT. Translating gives CASSLAGTDSEKLFF.

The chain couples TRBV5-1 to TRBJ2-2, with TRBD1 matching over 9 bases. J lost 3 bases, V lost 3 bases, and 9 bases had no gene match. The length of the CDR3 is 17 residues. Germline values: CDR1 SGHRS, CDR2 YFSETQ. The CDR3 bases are TGCGCCAGCAGCTCGGGTGGTGGGACAGGGCACACCGGGGAGCTGTTTTTT. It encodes CASSSGGGTGHTGELFF.